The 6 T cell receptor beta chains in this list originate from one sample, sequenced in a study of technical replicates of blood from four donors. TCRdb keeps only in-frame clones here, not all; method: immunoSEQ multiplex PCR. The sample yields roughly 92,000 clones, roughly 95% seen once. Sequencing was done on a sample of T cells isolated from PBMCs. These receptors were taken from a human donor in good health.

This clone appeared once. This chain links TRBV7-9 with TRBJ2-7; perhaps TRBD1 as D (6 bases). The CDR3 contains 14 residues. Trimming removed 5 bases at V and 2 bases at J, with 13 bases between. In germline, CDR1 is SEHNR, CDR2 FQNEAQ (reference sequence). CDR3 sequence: CASSLPGATYEQYF. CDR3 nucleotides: TGTGCCAGCAGCCTCCCAGGGGCTACCTACGAGCAGTACTTC.

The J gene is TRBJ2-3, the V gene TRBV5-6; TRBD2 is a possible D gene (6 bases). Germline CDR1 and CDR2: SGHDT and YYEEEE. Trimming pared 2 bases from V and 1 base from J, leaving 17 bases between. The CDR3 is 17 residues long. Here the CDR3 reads CASSFGISGARTDTQYF. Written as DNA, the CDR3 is TGTGCCAGCAGCTTTGGTATATCGGGAGCCCGCACAGATACGCAGTATTTT.

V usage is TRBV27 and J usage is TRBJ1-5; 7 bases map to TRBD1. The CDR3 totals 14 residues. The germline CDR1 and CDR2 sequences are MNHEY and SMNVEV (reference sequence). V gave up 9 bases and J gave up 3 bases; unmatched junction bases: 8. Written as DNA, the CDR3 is TGTGCCAGTAGAAGGGGGCTAGACAATCAGCCCCAGCATTTT. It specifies CASRRGLDNQPQHF.

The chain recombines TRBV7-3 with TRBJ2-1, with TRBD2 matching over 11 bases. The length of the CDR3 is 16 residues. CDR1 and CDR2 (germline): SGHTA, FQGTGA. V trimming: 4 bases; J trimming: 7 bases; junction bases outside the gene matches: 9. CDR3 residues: CASSSIAGGLLNEQFF. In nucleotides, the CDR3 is TGTGCCAGCAGCTCCATAGCGGGAGGGCTTTTAAATGAGCAGTTCTTC.

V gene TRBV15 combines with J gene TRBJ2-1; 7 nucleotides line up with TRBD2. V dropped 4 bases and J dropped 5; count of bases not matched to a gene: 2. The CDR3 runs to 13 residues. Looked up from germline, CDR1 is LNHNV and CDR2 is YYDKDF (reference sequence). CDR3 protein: CATSKGLNNEQFF. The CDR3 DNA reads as TGTGCCACCAGCAAGGGACTAAACAATGAGCAGTTCTTC.

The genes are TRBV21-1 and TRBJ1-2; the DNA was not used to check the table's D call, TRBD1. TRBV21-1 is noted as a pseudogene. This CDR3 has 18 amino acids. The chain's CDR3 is CASSKTISNSVSNYGYTF. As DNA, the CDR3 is TGTGCCAGCAGCAAAACCATCTCAAATTCAGTCTCAAACTATGGCTACACCTTC.